This is a list of T cell receptor beta chains from one sample in a study of blood T cells in healthy people across ages. TCRdb fed the 5' RACE reads into MiXCR, producing one record per CDR3 protein. The sample holds roughly 1,800,000 distinct CDR3 sequences; around half are singletons and the top ten take less than 2.5%. The sample taken for sequencing was blood. The receptor source for this set is a woman in her forties in good health. Both conserved end residues are part of each CDR3. The order of the fields is CDR3 length, D gene, clone size, J gene, V gene, CDR3 protein, CDR3 DNA. A D gene is named only where the DNA matches it firmly. For some rows the clone size is stated as once, few or many, or as a class when expanded; others skip it.

cdr3_length: 14; d_call: TRBD2; clone_size: -; j_call: TRBJ2-1; v_call: TRBV24-1; cdr3_aa: CATVSGGANNEQFF; cdr3_nt: TGTGCCACAGTGAGCGGGGGGGCTAACAATGAGCAGTTCTTC
cdr3_length: 16; d_call: -; clone_size: -; j_call: TRBJ1-2; v_call: TRBV3-1; cdr3_aa: CASSQSVRGPANGYTF; cdr3_nt: TGTGCCAGCAGCCAGAGCGTCCGGGGCCCCGCTAATGGCTACACCTTC
cdr3_length: 17; d_call: -; clone_size: -; j_call: TRBJ2-7; v_call: TRBV3-1; cdr3_aa: CASSPATGTPDSYEQYF; cdr3_nt: TGTGCCAGCAGCCCCGCTACCGGGACACCAGACTCCTACGAGCAGTACTTC
cdr3_length: 12; d_call: TRBD2; clone_size: -; j_call: TRBJ2-7; v_call: TRBV6-2/TRBV6-3; cdr3_aa: CASGTSSDEQYF; cdr3_nt: TGTGCCAGCGGGACTAGCAGCGACGAGCAGTACTTC
cdr3_length: 15; d_call: -; clone_size: few; j_call: TRBJ2-3; v_call: TRBV6-5; cdr3_aa: CASSGLSLGADTQYF; cdr3_nt: TGTGCCAGCTCGGGGCTCAGCTTAGGCGCAGATACGCAGTATTTT
cdr3_length: 13; d_call: -; clone_size: few; j_call: TRBJ2-1; v_call: TRBV28; cdr3_aa: CASSPLRVNEQFF; cdr3_nt: TGTGCCAGCAGTCCCCTCCGGGTCAATGAGCAGTTCTTC
cdr3_length: 13; d_call: -; clone_size: -; j_call: TRBJ1-2; v_call: TRBV7-9; cdr3_aa: CASSLQLVYGYTF; cdr3_nt: TGTGCCAGCAGCTTACAGTTAGTCTATGGCTACACCTTC
cdr3_length: 14; d_call: TRBD2; clone_size: -; j_call: TRBJ2-1; v_call: TRBV7-9; cdr3_aa: CASSLNREVGEQFF; cdr3_nt: TGTGCCAGCAGCCTCAACCGGGAGGTCGGGGAGCAGTTCTTC
cdr3_length: 13; d_call: -; clone_size: few; j_call: TRBJ2-3; v_call: TRBV4-2; cdr3_aa: CASSQQLTDTQYF; cdr3_nt: TGTGCCAGCAGCCAACAGCTCACAGATACGCAGTATTTT
cdr3_length: 14; d_call: -; clone_size: -; j_call: TRBJ2-5; v_call: TRBV5-1; cdr3_aa: CASSRTAERETQYF; cdr3_nt: TGCGCCAGCAGCAGGACAGCGGAGAGAGAGACCCAGTACTTC
cdr3_length: 12; d_call: -; clone_size: -; j_call: TRBJ1-2; v_call: TRBV18; cdr3_aa: CASSPFVNGYTF; cdr3_nt: TGTGCCAGCTCACCATTCGTAAACGGCTACACCTTC
cdr3_length: 15; d_call: -; clone_size: -; j_call: TRBJ1-4; v_call: TRBV5-1; cdr3_aa: CASSLDGQTNEKLFF; cdr3_nt: TGCGCCAGCAGCTTGGATGGACAGACTAATGAAAAACTGTTTTTT
cdr3_length: 14; d_call: -; clone_size: -; j_call: TRBJ2-5; v_call: TRBV28; cdr3_aa: CASTSATGESEQYF; cdr3_nt: TGTGCCAGCACTTCCGCGACCGGGGAGTCAGAGCAGTACTTC
cdr3_length: 15; d_call: TRBD2; clone_size: -; j_call: TRBJ2-5; v_call: TRBV6-5; cdr3_aa: CASSTLAVGKETQYF; cdr3_nt: TGTGCCAGCAGTACCCTAGCGGTGGGAAAAGAGACCCAGTACTTC
cdr3_length: 13; d_call: -; clone_size: few; j_call: TRBJ2-7; v_call: TRBV2; cdr3_aa: CASTLAPTYEQYF; cdr3_nt: TGTGCCAGCACACTAGCCCCAACCTACGAGCAGTACTTC
cdr3_length: 12; d_call: -; clone_size: few; j_call: TRBJ1-6; v_call: TRBV27; cdr3_aa: CASRGAGSPLHF; cdr3_nt: TGTGCCAGCAGGGGGGCTGGTTCACCCCTCCACTTT
cdr3_length: 15; d_call: TRBD2; clone_size: -; j_call: TRBJ2-3; v_call: TRBV11-3; cdr3_aa: CASSPGLAGPDTQYF; cdr3_nt: TGTGCCAGCAGCCCCGGCCTAGCGGGTCCGGATACGCAGTATTTT
cdr3_length: 14; d_call: -; clone_size: -; j_call: TRBJ2-1; v_call: TRBV7-2; cdr3_aa: CASSLARGRGEQFF; cdr3_nt: TGTGCCAGCAGCTTAGCGCGCGGGCGGGGAGAGCAGTTCTTC
cdr3_length: 16; d_call: -; clone_size: -; j_call: TRBJ2-1; v_call: TRBV11-3; cdr3_aa: CASSLDPGGSYNEQFF; cdr3_nt: TGTGCCAGCAGCTTAGATCCTGGGGGCTCCTACAATGAGCAGTTCTTC
cdr3_length: 12; d_call: -; clone_size: -; j_call: TRBJ2-7; v_call: TRBV15; cdr3_aa: CATSINRYEQYF; cdr3_nt: TGTGCCACCAGCATCAACAGGTACGAGCAGTACTTC
cdr3_length: 15; d_call: -; clone_size: once; j_call: TRBJ2-3; v_call: TRBV20-1; cdr3_aa: CSASFATASTDTQYF; cdr3_nt: TGCAGTGCTAGTTTCGCAACCGCTAGCACAGATACGCAGTATTTT
cdr3_length: 15; d_call: TRBD1; clone_size: -; j_call: TRBJ2-6; v_call: TRBV27; cdr3_aa: CASSSTGFGANVLTF; cdr3_nt: TGTGCCAGCAGTTCGACAGGGTTTGGGGCCAACGTCCTGACTTTC
cdr3_length: 15; d_call: TRBD2; clone_size: -; j_call: TRBJ2-1; v_call: TRBV24-1; cdr3_aa: CATSDFGLAGHEQFF; cdr3_nt: TGTGCCACCAGTGATTTCGGACTAGCGGGTCATGAGCAGTTCTTC
cdr3_length: 17; d_call: TRBD2; clone_size: -; j_call: TRBJ2-1; v_call: TRBV13; cdr3_aa: CASSPGTSGVLYNEQFF; cdr3_nt: TGTGCCAGCAGCCCCGGGACTAGCGGGGTACTGTACAATGAGCAGTTCTTC
cdr3_length: 16; d_call: TRBD1; clone_size: -; j_call: TRBJ1-2; v_call: TRBV20-1; cdr3_aa: CSARGHTDRAPSIHTF; cdr3_nt: TGCAGTGCTAGAGGGCACACGGACAGGGCCCCTTCTATTCACACCTTC
cdr3_length: 17; d_call: -; clone_size: few; j_call: TRBJ2-1; v_call: TRBV27; cdr3_aa: CASSFSSTVESPNEQFF; cdr3_nt: TGTGCCAGCAGTTTCTCCTCGACAGTAGAGAGCCCCAATGAGCAGTTCTTC
cdr3_length: 13; d_call: -; clone_size: -; j_call: TRBJ2-7; v_call: TRBV10-3; cdr3_aa: CAIRGTDSYEQYF; cdr3_nt: TGTGCCATCCGGGGGACAGACTCCTACGAGCAGTACTTC
cdr3_length: 14; d_call: -; clone_size: -; j_call: TRBJ2-5; v_call: TRBV27; cdr3_aa: CASRPPGFQETQYF; cdr3_nt: TGTGCCAGCAGACCACCGGGGTTTCAAGAGACCCAGTACTTC
cdr3_length: 12; d_call: -; clone_size: once; j_call: TRBJ2-5; v_call: TRBV6-5; cdr3_aa: CASSYDRRTQYF; cdr3_nt: TGTGCCAGCAGTTACGATAGAAGGACCCAGTACTTC
cdr3_length: 15; d_call: -; clone_size: few; j_call: TRBJ2-5; v_call: TRBV7-9; cdr3_aa: CASSLSTLRGETQYF; cdr3_nt: TGTGCCAGCAGCTTGTCAACGTTAAGGGGAGAGACCCAGTACTTC
cdr3_length: 14; d_call: TRBD1; clone_size: few; j_call: TRBJ2-5; v_call: TRBV6-5; cdr3_aa: CASGRLQGDGIKYF; cdr3_nt: TGTGCCAGCGGCCGTCTACAGGGGGACGGAATTAAGTACTTC
cdr3_length: 18; d_call: -; clone_size: -; j_call: TRBJ2-6; v_call: TRBV5-1; cdr3_aa: CASSLGPPGASGANVLTF; cdr3_nt: TGCGCCAGCAGCTTGGGACCCCCGGGGGCCTCTGGGGCCAACGTCCTGACTTTC
cdr3_length: 12; d_call: -; clone_size: -; j_call: TRBJ1-6; v_call: TRBV20-1; cdr3_aa: CSARDGYSPLHF; cdr3_nt: TGCAGTGCTAGGGACGGCTATTCACCCCTCCACTTT
cdr3_length: 15; d_call: TRBD2; clone_size: -; j_call: TRBJ2-1; v_call: TRBV20-1; cdr3_aa: CSARVRAGGYNEQFF; cdr3_nt: TGCAGTGCTAGAGTCCGAGCGGGGGGGTACAATGAGCAGTTCTTC
cdr3_length: 15; d_call: TRBD1; clone_size: -; j_call: TRBJ2-7; v_call: TRBV20-1; cdr3_aa: CSASPGQGKLYEQYF; cdr3_nt: TGCAGTGCTAGCCCTGGACAGGGGAAGTTGTACGAGCAGTACTTC
cdr3_length: 13; d_call: TRBD2; clone_size: many; j_call: TRBJ2-4; v_call: TRBV15; cdr3_aa: CATSREGGNIQYF; cdr3_nt: TGTGCCACCAGCAGAGAGGGAGGGAACATTCAGTACTTC
cdr3_length: 12; d_call: -; clone_size: few; j_call: TRBJ1-2; v_call: TRBV29-1; cdr3_aa: CSVLRGNYGYTF; cdr3_nt: TGCAGCGTCCTGAGAGGCAACTATGGCTACACCTTC
cdr3_length: 15; d_call: TRBD1; clone_size: few; j_call: TRBJ2-1; v_call: TRBV6-1; cdr3_aa: CASTGQASSYNEQFF; cdr3_nt: TGTGCCAGCACCGGACAGGCGAGCTCCTACAATGAGCAGTTCTTC
cdr3_length: 12; d_call: -; clone_size: -; j_call: TRBJ1-5; v_call: TRBV28; cdr3_aa: CASRLSRKPQHF; cdr3_nt: TGTGCCAGCCGTTTGAGTCGAAAGCCCCAGCATTTT
cdr3_length: 16; d_call: -; clone_size: -; j_call: TRBJ2-2; v_call: TRBV20-1; cdr3_aa: CSARDPVGRVTGELFF; cdr3_nt: TGCAGTGCTAGAGATCCGGTTGGCAGGGTCACCGGGGAGCTGTTTTTT
cdr3_length: 15; d_call: -; clone_size: few; j_call: TRBJ2-1; v_call: TRBV10-3; cdr3_aa: CAVASSGGSYNEQFF; cdr3_nt: TGTGCCGTCGCTTCTTCCGGGGGCTCCTACAATGAGCAGTTCTTC
cdr3_length: 15; d_call: -; clone_size: -; j_call: TRBJ1-2; v_call: TRBV2; cdr3_aa: CASRPTGTSNYGYTF; cdr3_nt: TGTGCCAGCAGGCCTACCGGGACCTCAAACTATGGCTACACCTTC
cdr3_length: 19; d_call: -; clone_size: few; j_call: TRBJ2-4; v_call: TRBV4-3; cdr3_aa: CASSQDKKGSTIAKNIQYF; cdr3_nt: TGCGCCAGCAGCCAAGATAAGAAGGGCTCCACCATAGCCAAAAACATTCAGTACTTC
cdr3_length: 13; d_call: TRBD1; clone_size: few; j_call: TRBJ1-2; v_call: TRBV20-1; cdr3_aa: CSARLQGNYGYTF; cdr3_nt: TGCAGTGCTAGGTTACAGGGGAACTATGGCTACACCTTC
cdr3_length: 15; d_call: TRBD1; clone_size: -; j_call: TRBJ2-1; v_call: TRBV14; cdr3_aa: CASSHWAGQGETQFF; cdr3_nt: TGTGCCAGCAGCCACTGGGCGGGACAGGGTGAGACCCAGTTCTTC
cdr3_length: 15; d_call: TRBD2; clone_size: -; j_call: TRBJ2-1; v_call: TRBV20-1; cdr3_aa: CSTPGGGASYNEQFF; cdr3_nt: TGCAGTACCCCGGGAGGGGGGGCTTCCTACAATGAGCAGTTCTTC
cdr3_length: 16; d_call: -; clone_size: -; j_call: TRBJ2-4; v_call: TRBV5-1; cdr3_aa: CASSSYSTGRAGEQCF; cdr3_nt: TGCGCCAGCAGCTCCTATTCAACAGGGCGCGCCGGCGAGCAGTGCTTC
cdr3_length: 15; d_call: TRBD1; clone_size: few; j_call: TRBJ2-4; v_call: TRBV6-6; cdr3_aa: CASSTGQGDKNIQYF; cdr3_nt: TGTGCCAGCAGCACGGGACAGGGGGATAAAAACATTCAGTACTTC
cdr3_length: 14; d_call: -; clone_size: -; j_call: TRBJ1-1; v_call: TRBV9; cdr3_aa: CASSVGNSDTEAFF; cdr3_nt: TGTGCCAGCAGCGTAGGAAACAGTGACACTGAAGCTTTCTTT
cdr3_length: 14; d_call: TRBD2; clone_size: few; j_call: TRBJ2-7; v_call: TRBV10-3; cdr3_aa: CATQGTSGFYEQYF; cdr3_nt: TGTGCCACGCAGGGGACTAGCGGATTCTACGAGCAGTACTTC
cdr3_length: 16; d_call: -; clone_size: -; j_call: TRBJ2-2; v_call: TRBV4-2; cdr3_aa: CASSYPETVNTGELFF; cdr3_nt: TGTGCCAGCAGTTATCCAGAGACAGTTAACACCGGGGAGCTGTTTTTT
cdr3_length: 19; d_call: -; clone_size: -; j_call: TRBJ2-1; v_call: TRBV24-1; cdr3_aa: CATSDPGQGSGVSYNEQFF; cdr3_nt: TGTGCCACCAGTGACCCGGGACAGGGTAGCGGGGTCTCCTACAATGAGCAGTTCTTC
cdr3_length: 14; d_call: TRBD1; clone_size: -; j_call: TRBJ2-5; v_call: TRBV20-1; cdr3_aa: CSADKIGTANEQYF; cdr3_nt: TGCAGTGCCGATAAAATCGGGACAGCCAATGAGCAGTACTTC
cdr3_length: 16; d_call: -; clone_size: -; j_call: TRBJ2-3; v_call: TRBV15; cdr3_aa: CATSINRGGSTDTQYF; cdr3_nt: TGTGCCACCAGCATAAACAGGGGAGGAAGCACAGATACGCAGTATTTT
cdr3_length: 14; d_call: TRBD2; clone_size: few; j_call: TRBJ2-3; v_call: TRBV28; cdr3_aa: CVTGASGRTDTQYF; cdr3_nt: TGTGTAACTGGGGCTAGCGGACGCACAGATACGCAGTATTTT
cdr3_length: 16; d_call: -; clone_size: -; j_call: TRBJ2-3; v_call: TRBV6-2/TRBV6-3; cdr3_aa: CASSYSQRTSTDTQYF; cdr3_nt: TGTGCCAGCAGTTACTCGCAGCGGACTAGCACAGATACGCAGTATTTT
cdr3_length: 18; d_call: TRBD2; clone_size: -; j_call: TRBJ2-1; v_call: TRBV6-1; cdr3_aa: CASTKKRLAGGLAHEQFF; cdr3_nt: TGTGCCAGCACTAAAAAAAGACTAGCGGGGGGGTTAGCCCATGAGCAGTTCTTC
cdr3_length: 16; d_call: -; clone_size: -; j_call: TRBJ2-5; v_call: TRBV7-2; cdr3_aa: CASSSIGTGGGETQYF; cdr3_nt: TGTGCCAGCAGCTCGATCGGGACTGGGGGCGGAGAGACCCAGTACTTC